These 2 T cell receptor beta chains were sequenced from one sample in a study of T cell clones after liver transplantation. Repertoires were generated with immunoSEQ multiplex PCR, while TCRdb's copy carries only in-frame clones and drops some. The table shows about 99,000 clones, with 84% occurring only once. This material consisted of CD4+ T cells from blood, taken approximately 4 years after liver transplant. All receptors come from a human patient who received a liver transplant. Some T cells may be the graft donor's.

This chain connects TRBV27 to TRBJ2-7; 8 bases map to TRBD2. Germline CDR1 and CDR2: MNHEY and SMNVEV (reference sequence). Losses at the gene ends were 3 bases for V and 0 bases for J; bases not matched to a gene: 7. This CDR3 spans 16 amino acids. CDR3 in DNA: TGTGCCAGCAGTTTTACGCTAGCGGGTAACTCCTACGAGCAGTACTTC. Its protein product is CASSFTLAGNSYEQYF.

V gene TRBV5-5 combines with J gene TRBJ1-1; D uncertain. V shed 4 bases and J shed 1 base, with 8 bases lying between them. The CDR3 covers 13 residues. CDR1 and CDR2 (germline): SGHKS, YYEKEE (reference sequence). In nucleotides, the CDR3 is TGTGCCAGCAGCCCGCCTGGGAACACTGAAGCTTTCTTT. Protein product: CASSPPGNTEAFF.